This T cell receptor beta chain was obtained from a study of a mutant IDH1 vaccine in newly diagnosed glioma. This clone was seen a single time. Its antigen is not known. The CDR3 length is 13 residues. V was trimmed by 4 bases and J by 4 bases, leaving 6 bases between them. Germline values: CDR1 SGDLS, CDR2 YYNGEE. Measured with immunoSEQ multiplex PCR; TCRdb has only the in-frame clones, and not every one. Of around 56,000 clones listed, around 82% are singletons. Noted time point: week 5, during vaccination. Each dose delivered 300 ug of mutant IDH1 20-mer peptide subcutaneously with imiquimod. Donors had new WHO grade 3 or 4 IDH1-mutant, ATRX-lost astrocytomas.

The sequences come from PBMCs, collected from a glioma patient whose treatment included an IDH1 peptide vaccine. The sequence came from a woman aged 18-29 years with glioma. Some clones in this sample may be carry-over from other donors' samples. The chain carries TRBV9 and TRBJ2-6; no definite D call. In DNA form, the CDR3 reads TGTGCCAGCAGCTGGGCCGGGGCCAACGTCCTGACTTTC. It translates to CASSWAGANVLTF. The whole variable domain, remainder taken from reference TRBV9 and TRBJ2-6, is DSGVTQTPKHLITATGQRVTLRCSPRSGDLSVYWYQQSLDQGLQFLIQYYNGEERAKGNILERFSAQQFPDLHSELNLSSLELGDSALYFCASSWAGANVLTFGAGSRLTVL.